These T cell receptor beta chains were read from a single sample in a study of T-cell reconstitution after alpha-beta-depleted transplantation in children. Each CDR3 protein is one row after TCRdb ran MiXCR on the PCR reads. The sample lists fewer than 350,000 distinct CDR3 sequences; roughly 11% were seen once. The source material was peripheral blood, sampled 180 days after TCRalphabeta/CD19-depleted stem cell transplant. Receptor source: a male patient between 2 and 10 years old who had a stem cell transplant for chronic granulomatous disease, so the T cells may come from the graft donor. The CDR3 runs from the conserved cysteine through the conserved F or W. The order of the fields is CDR3 length, D gene, clone size, J gene, V gene, CDR3 DNA, CDR3 protein. The D gene is left open where the match is weak. For some rows the clone size is stated as once, few or many, or as a class when expanded; others skip it.

CDR3 length: 15
D gene: NA
clone size: many
J gene: TRBJ1-1
V gene: TRBV5-1
CDR3 DNA: TGCGCCAGCAGCTTGGTCCCCGCGGTGGGCACTGAAGCTTTCTTT
CDR3 protein: CASSLVPAVGTEAFF

CDR3 length: 15
D gene: TRBD2
clone size: many
J gene: TRBJ2-5
V gene: TRBV5-6
CDR3 DNA: TGTGCCAGCAGCTACATAGCGGGCGTCCAAGAGACCCAGTACTTC
CDR3 protein: CASSYIAGVQETQYF

CDR3 length: 15
D gene: TRBD1
clone size: many
J gene: TRBJ2-2
V gene: TRBV7-2
CDR3 DNA: TGTGCCAGCAGCTTAGGGACAGGGACGACCGGGGAGCTGTTTTTT
CDR3 protein: CASSLGTGTTGELFF

CDR3 length: 14
D gene: NA
clone size: NA
J gene: TRBJ1-5
V gene: TRBV2
CDR3 DNA: TGTGCCAGCGGTAAGGACGGTAGCAATCAGCCCCAGCATTTT
CDR3 protein: CASGKDGSNQPQHF

CDR3 length: 19
D gene: TRBD2
clone size: NA
J gene: TRBJ2-1
V gene: TRBV12-3/TRBV12-4
CDR3 DNA: TGTGCCATCAGCAACTACGGACTAGCGGGGAGGGTCTCCTACAATGAGCAGTTCTTC
CDR3 protein: CAISNYGLAGRVSYNEQFF

CDR3 length: 13
D gene: NA
clone size: many
J gene: TRBJ2-1
V gene: TRBV5-6
CDR3 DNA: TGTGCCAGCAGCTTAAGGCCGCTTGGTGAGCAGTTCTTC
CDR3 protein: CASSLRPLGEQFF

CDR3 length: 14
D gene: TRBD2
clone size: many
J gene: TRBJ2-3
V gene: TRBV12-3/TRBV12-4
CDR3 DNA: TGTGCCAGCAATCACCGGGAGGGAAGAGATACGCAGTATTTT
CDR3 protein: CASNHREGRDTQYF

CDR3 length: 14
D gene: NA
clone size: many
J gene: TRBJ2-7
V gene: TRBV12-3/TRBV12-4
CDR3 DNA: TGTGCCAGCAGTTTCAGTGGGAGCTCCTACGAGCAGTACTTC
CDR3 protein: CASSFSGSSYEQYF

CDR3 length: 13
D gene: NA
clone size: many
J gene: TRBJ1-1
V gene: TRBV29-1
CDR3 DNA: TGCAGCGTCCGCGGAGGGGAGAACACTGAAGCTTTCTTT
CDR3 protein: CSVRGGENTEAFF

CDR3 length: 16
D gene: NA
clone size: many
J gene: TRBJ2-5
V gene: TRBV6-5
CDR3 DNA: TGTGCCAGCAGTTACTCTGAGGTGGCTTCGCAAGAGACCCAGTACTTC
CDR3 protein: CASSYSEVASQETQYF

CDR3 length: 16
D gene: TRBD2
clone size: NA
J gene: TRBJ2-2
V gene: TRBV5-4
CDR3 DNA: TGTGCCAGCAGCCATAAGCGGGAGACGACCACCGGGGAGCTGTTTTTT
CDR3 protein: CASSHKRETTTGELFF

CDR3 length: 15
D gene: TRBD2
clone size: many
J gene: TRBJ2-3
V gene: TRBV15
CDR3 DNA: TGTGCCACCAGCAGAGCGGGGGGGCGCACAGATACGCAGTATTTT
CDR3 protein: CATSRAGGRTDTQYF

CDR3 length: 15
D gene: TRBD1
clone size: many
J gene: TRBJ2-3
V gene: TRBV29-1
CDR3 DNA: TGCAGCGTTGAAGTTGGGACAGGGGGCCCAGATACGCAGTATTTT
CDR3 protein: CSVEVGTGGPDTQYF

CDR3 length: 14
D gene: NA
clone size: NA
J gene: TRBJ2-3
V gene: TRBV20-1
CDR3 DNA: TGTAGTGCTACTATATTCGGATATACAGTTACACAGTATTTT
CDR3 protein: CSATIFGYTVTQYF

CDR3 length: 14
D gene: NA
clone size: many
J gene: TRBJ2-5
V gene: TRBV20-1
CDR3 DNA: TGCAGTGCATATCTCTTCCTGGACCAAGAGACCCAGTACTTC
CDR3 protein: CSAYLFLDQETQYF

CDR3 length: 20
D gene: TRBD2
clone size: many
J gene: TRBJ2-1
V gene: TRBV7-2
CDR3 DNA: TGTGCCAGCAGCTTAGGCGCTGGACAACTAGCGGGAGGGCCCTACAATGAGCAGTTCTTC
CDR3 protein: CASSLGAGQLAGGPYNEQFF

CDR3 length: 16
D gene: TRBD1
clone size: few
J gene: TRBJ2-7
V gene: TRBV18
CDR3 DNA: TGTGCCAGCTCACCACTGGCTAGAGGACAGGGTAGCGAGCAGTACTTC
CDR3 protein: CASSPLARGQGSEQYF

CDR3 length: 13
D gene: TRBD1
clone size: many
J gene: TRBJ2-7
V gene: TRBV12-3/TRBV12-4
CDR3 DNA: TGTGCCAGCAGCCCCGACAGGGGGCGTGAGCAGTACTTC
CDR3 protein: CASSPDRGREQYF

CDR3 length: 13
D gene: TRBD2
clone size: many
J gene: TRBJ2-5
V gene: TRBV20-1
CDR3 DNA: TGCAGTGCTAGGGGGACTAGCGAAGAGACCCAGTACTTC
CDR3 protein: CSARGTSEETQYF

CDR3 length: 14
D gene: TRBD1
clone size: many
J gene: TRBJ2-5
V gene: TRBV7-6
CDR3 DNA: TGTGCCAGCAGTCCGGGACAGGGGTATGAGACCCAGTACTTC
CDR3 protein: CASSPGQGYETQYF

CDR3 length: 16
D gene: NA
clone size: many
J gene: TRBJ2-3
V gene: TRBV5-6
CDR3 DNA: TGTGCCAGCAGCTTACAGGGATTGCCCGGCACAGATACGCAGTATTTT
CDR3 protein: CASSLQGLPGTDTQYF

CDR3 length: 13
D gene: NA
clone size: many
J gene: TRBJ1-1
V gene: TRBV5-5
CDR3 DNA: TGTGCCAGCAGCTCAGGGGTGCGCACTGAAGCTTTCTTT
CDR3 protein: CASSSGVRTEAFF

CDR3 length: 14
D gene: NA
clone size: NA
J gene: TRBJ1-1
V gene: TRBV3-1
CDR3 DNA: TGTGCCAGCAGCCATTGGGATTTGAACACTGAAGCTTTCTTT
CDR3 protein: CASSHWDLNTEAFF

CDR3 length: 14
D gene: TRBD1
clone size: many
J gene: TRBJ2-5
V gene: TRBV19
CDR3 DNA: TGTGCCAGTAGTGGGGACAGGGTCCGGGAGACCCAGTACTTC
CDR3 protein: CASSGDRVRETQYF

CDR3 length: 12
D gene: NA
clone size: many
J gene: TRBJ1-6
V gene: TRBV12-3/TRBV12-4
CDR3 DNA: TGTGCCAGCAGTTTTGGGGGAGGCCCCCTCCACTTT
CDR3 protein: CASSFGGGPLHF

CDR3 length: 11
D gene: NA
clone size: many
J gene: TRBJ2-3
V gene: TRBV29-1
CDR3 DNA: TGCAGCGCCCCAAGAGTGGATACGCAGTATTTT
CDR3 protein: CSAPRVDTQYF

CDR3 length: 16
D gene: TRBD2
clone size: many
J gene: TRBJ2-1
V gene: TRBV19
CDR3 DNA: TGTGCCAGTAGTCGACTCCCGGGACTAGGCGACAATGAGCAGTTCTTC
CDR3 protein: CASSRLPGLGDNEQFF

CDR3 length: 16
D gene: NA
clone size: many
J gene: TRBJ2-3
V gene: TRBV7-2
CDR3 DNA: TGTGCCAGCAGCTTAGGTCCGCAAACTAGCACAGATACGCAGTATTTT
CDR3 protein: CASSLGPQTSTDTQYF

CDR3 length: 23
D gene: TRBD2
clone size: many
J gene: TRBJ2-3
V gene: TRBV11-2
CDR3 DNA: TGTGCCAGCAGCTTAGATTATGCGCAGCGGACTAGCGGGAGGCACCGGGGCACAGATACGCAGTATTTT
CDR3 protein: CASSLDYAQRTSGRHRGTDTQYF

CDR3 length: 15
D gene: NA
clone size: few
J gene: TRBJ1-2
V gene: TRBV7-2
CDR3 DNA: TGTGCCAGCAGCTTAGACTCTAGGGGAATCCATGGCTACACCTTC
CDR3 protein: CASSLDSRGIHGYTF

CDR3 length: 14
D gene: NA
clone size: NA
J gene: TRBJ2-5
V gene: TRBV12-3/TRBV12-4
CDR3 DNA: TGTGCCAGCACTGTAGATTCCACCCAAGAGACCCAGTACTTC
CDR3 protein: CASTVDSTQETQYF

CDR3 length: 13
D gene: NA
clone size: many
J gene: TRBJ1-2
V gene: TRBV29-1
CDR3 DNA: TGCAGCGTCCGGGAGGGCAGGGAATATGGCTACACCTTC
CDR3 protein: CSVREGREYGYTF

CDR3 length: 13
D gene: NA
clone size: few
J gene: TRBJ1-1
V gene: TRBV5-1
CDR3 DNA: TGCGCCAGCAGCTTGGCCAGTGACACTGAAGCTTTCTTT
CDR3 protein: CASSLASDTEAFF

CDR3 length: 15
D gene: NA
clone size: many
J gene: TRBJ1-4
V gene: TRBV6-1
CDR3 DNA: TGTGCCAGCAGGACAGGCGAAGGGTCTAATGAAAAACTGTTTTTT
CDR3 protein: CASRTGEGSNEKLFF

CDR3 length: 18
D gene: NA
clone size: many
J gene: TRBJ2-6
V gene: TRBV5-1
CDR3 DNA: TGCGCCAGCAGCACGTCCTGGGCGGGAATTTCGGGGGCCAACGTCCTGACTTTC
CDR3 protein: CASSTSWAGISGANVLTF

CDR3 length: 15
D gene: TRBD1
clone size: many
J gene: TRBJ2-7
V gene: TRBV4-3
CDR3 DNA: TGCGCCAGCAGCCAAGATGGGGGACAGTTATACGAGCAGTACTTC
CDR3 protein: CASSQDGGQLYEQYF

CDR3 length: 15
D gene: NA
clone size: many
J gene: TRBJ2-1
V gene: TRBV7-6
CDR3 DNA: TGTGCCAGCAGCTTAGCGAGGACGCCCTACAATGAGCAGTTCTTC
CDR3 protein: CASSLARTPYNEQFF

CDR3 length: 14
D gene: NA
clone size: many
J gene: TRBJ2-1
V gene: TRBV18
CDR3 DNA: TGTGCCAGCTCACCTTACCTACAGGGAACTGAGCAGTTCTTC
CDR3 protein: CASSPYLQGTEQFF

CDR3 length: 14
D gene: NA
clone size: many
J gene: TRBJ2-5
V gene: TRBV12-3/TRBV12-4
CDR3 DNA: TGTGCCAGCAGTTTAAATGGGGTTCTGGAGACCCAGTACTTC
CDR3 protein: CASSLNGVLETQYF

CDR3 length: 12
D gene: NA
clone size: many
J gene: TRBJ2-4
V gene: TRBV29-1
CDR3 DNA: TGCAGCGTTGGAGGAGCCAAAAACATTCAGTACTTC
CDR3 protein: CSVGGAKNIQYF

CDR3 length: 17
D gene: NA
clone size: many
J gene: TRBJ2-1
V gene: TRBV6-2/TRBV6-3
CDR3 DNA: TGTGCCAGCAGTTACGGACCACAGGGAGTAGGGAACAATGAGCAGTTCTTC
CDR3 protein: CASSYGPQGVGNNEQFF

CDR3 length: 14
D gene: NA
clone size: many
J gene: TRBJ2-7
V gene: TRBV7-2
CDR3 DNA: TGTGCCAGCAGCTTAGTTGTAGGTGGGTACGAGCAGTACTTC
CDR3 protein: CASSLVVGGYEQYF

CDR3 length: 16
D gene: TRBD2
clone size: many
J gene: TRBJ2-5
V gene: TRBV7-9
CDR3 DNA: TGTGCCAGCAGCCCATGGACTAGCGGGATCCGAGAGACCCAGTACTTC
CDR3 protein: CASSPWTSGIRETQYF

CDR3 length: 12
D gene: TRBD1
clone size: once
J gene: TRBJ1-2
V gene: TRBV29-1
CDR3 DNA: TGCAGCGGACAGACAGGGGGAAGTGGCTACACCTTC
CDR3 protein: CSGQTGGSGYTF

CDR3 length: 14
D gene: TRBD1
clone size: many
J gene: TRBJ1-5
V gene: TRBV12-3/TRBV12-4
CDR3 DNA: TGTGCCAGCAGTTTACGGGACAGGGATCGGCCCCAGCATTTT
CDR3 protein: CASSLRDRDRPQHF

CDR3 length: 13
D gene: NA
clone size: NA
J gene: TRBJ1-5
V gene: TRBV30
CDR3 DNA: TGTGCCTGGAGTTCCCGGGGGGGTCAGCCCCAGCATTTT
CDR3 protein: CAWSSRGGQPQHF

CDR3 length: 14
D gene: NA
clone size: many
J gene: TRBJ2-4
V gene: TRBV12-3/TRBV12-4
CDR3 DNA: TGTGCCAGCAGTCCCGGGGCCACAACAGGCATTCAGTACTTC
CDR3 protein: CASSPGATTGIQYF

CDR3 length: 16
D gene: NA
clone size: many
J gene: TRBJ1-1
V gene: TRBV5-1
CDR3 DNA: TGCGCCAGCAGCCCGACGGGGATTGAGGGGAACACTGAAGCTTTCTTT
CDR3 protein: CASSPTGIEGNTEAFF

CDR3 length: 15
D gene: TRBD1
clone size: many
J gene: TRBJ2-2
V gene: TRBV5-1
CDR3 DNA: TGCGCCAGCAGTTGGACAGGCCAGAACACCGGGGAGCTGTTTTTT
CDR3 protein: CASSWTGQNTGELFF

CDR3 length: 17
D gene: NA
clone size: many
J gene: TRBJ2-6
V gene: TRBV27
CDR3 DNA: TGTGCCAGCAGCCAAGGAACGTTTGGCTCTGGGGCCAACGTCCTGACTTTC
CDR3 protein: CASSQGTFGSGANVLTF

CDR3 length: 13
D gene: TRBD2
clone size: many
J gene: TRBJ2-7
V gene: TRBV4-2
CDR3 DNA: TGTGCCAGCAGCCAAGATCCGACACTAGCGGGAGTCTTC
CDR3 protein: CASSQDPTLAGVF

CDR3 length: 15
D gene: NA
clone size: many
J gene: TRBJ2-1
V gene: TRBV12-3/TRBV12-4
CDR3 DNA: TGTGCCAGCAGACCCCCGGGACCCTTAGGTAATGAGCAGTTCTTC
CDR3 protein: CASRPPGPLGNEQFF

CDR3 length: 14
D gene: TRBD1
clone size: many
J gene: TRBJ2-1
V gene: TRBV5-1
CDR3 DNA: TGCGCCAGCACCCGACAGGGGAAATGGAATGAGCAGTTCTTC
CDR3 protein: CASTRQGKWNEQFF

CDR3 length: 16
D gene: TRBD2
clone size: many
J gene: TRBJ2-1
V gene: TRBV7-8
CDR3 DNA: TGTGCCAGCAGCTTAGTAAGGCTAGCGGCCTACAATGAGCAGTTCTTC
CDR3 protein: CASSLVRLAAYNEQFF

CDR3 length: 16
D gene: NA
clone size: many
J gene: TRBJ2-7
V gene: TRBV7-8
CDR3 DNA: TGTGCCAGCAGCTTAGGGGGATCTAGCAGGGTGTACGAGCAGTACTTC
CDR3 protein: CASSLGGSSRVYEQYF

CDR3 length: 16
D gene: TRBD1
clone size: many
J gene: TRBJ2-1
V gene: TRBV6-5
CDR3 DNA: TGTGCCAGCAGTTACCGGGGACAGGGATGGAGTAGTGAGCAGTTCTTC
CDR3 protein: CASSYRGQGWSSEQFF

CDR3 length: 15
D gene: NA
clone size: NA
J gene: TRBJ2-3
V gene: TRBV18
CDR3 DNA: TGTGCCAGCTCACCCATAAAAGTGAAGACAGATACGCAGTATTTT
CDR3 protein: CASSPIKVKTDTQYF

CDR3 length: 21
D gene: TRBD2
clone size: many
J gene: TRBJ2-3
V gene: TRBV7-6
CDR3 DNA: TGTGCCAGCAGCCCCACAACTCCCGCAACTAGCGGGAGGCCTAGCACAGATACGCAGTATTTT
CDR3 protein: CASSPTTPATSGRPSTDTQYF